These 16 T cell receptor beta chains came from one sample sequenced in a study of T cell responses to AZD1222 COVID-19 vaccine. The assay was immunoSEQ multiplex PCR, and TCRdb's table has in-frame clones only and misses some. Among tens of thousands of clones, more than 70% were seen once, and the ten largest hold 8.7%. Sequencing was performed on peripheral blood, taken on day 0 of AZD1222 vaccination. Receptors were obtained from an adult in good health.

CDR3 in amino acids: CASSISRQGAAGYTF. CDR3 in DNA: TGTGCCAGTAGTATATCCAGACAGGGGGCGGCTGGCTACACCTTC. The chain uses TRBV19 and TRBJ1-2, with 10 positions matching TRBD1. Losses at the gene ends were 2 bases for V and 7 bases for J; bases not matched to a gene: 7. In germline, CDR1 is LNHDA, CDR2 SQIVND (reference sequence). The CDR3 sequence is 15 residues long.

This clone was seen only once. The rearrangement links TRBV19 to TRBJ1-4; 8 bases agree with TRBD1. In germline, CDR1 is LNHDA, CDR2 SQIVND (reference sequence). V shed 1 base, J shed 8 bases, and the junction held 6 bases outside the gene matches. The CDR3 is 15 amino acids. The CDR3 DNA follows: TGTGCCAGTAGTATAGCCCCAGGGGGCGGAGAAAAACTGTTTTTT. Translating it yields CASSIAPGGGEKLFF.

This chain connects TRBV30 to TRBJ1-1; D is unresolved. The CDR3 runs to 13 residues. CDR1 is GTSNPN and CDR2 is SVGIG in the germline V gene (reference sequence). Trimming took off 2 bases at V and 0 bases at J, with 7 bases between the two ends. CDR3 amino acids: CAWSPLVNTEAFF. CDR3 nucleotides: TGTGCCTGGAGTCCCCTGGTGAACACTGAAGCTTTCTTT.

V gene TRBV7-8 combines with J gene TRBJ1-5; D gene uncertain. The CDR3 loop spans 13 amino acids. CDR1 is SGHVS, CDR2 FQNEAQ, per germline. Trimming stripped 1 base from V and 6 bases from J, with 7 bases between. The CDR3 sequence is CASSLDRGQPQHF. Here the CDR3 DNA reads TGTGCCAGCAGCTTAGATCGGGGTCAGCCCCAGCATTTT.

The chain has TRBV5-5 and TRBJ1-5, with D perhaps matching TRBD1 (5 bases). From germline, CDR1 is SGHKS and CDR2 YYEKEE (reference sequence). V was cut by 0 bases and J by 8 bases, with 15 bases left in between. The CDR3 extends over 15 amino acids. The CDR3 coding sequence is TGTGCCAGCAGCTTGGATCAGGGAGGGATAGAGCCCCAGCATTTT. It translates to CASSLDQGGIEPQHF.

V usage is TRBV2 and J usage is TRBJ1-5, with TRBD1 matching 7 bases. This CDR3 is built from 15 residues. The V gene end was trimmed by 6 bases and the J gene end by 2 bases; junction bases not matched to a gene: 7. Germline lookup yields CDR1 SNHLY and CDR2 FYNNEI. This CDR3 is CASRADRVGNQPQHF. The DNA of the CDR3 is TGTGCCAGCAGGGCCGACAGGGTTGGCAATCAGCCCCAGCATTTT. Full variable domain (missing parts from reference TRBV2 and TRBJ1-5): EPEVTQTPSHQVTQMGQEVILRCVPISNHLYFYWYRQILGQKVEFLVSFYNNEISEKSEIFDDQFSVERPDGSNFTLKIRSTKLEDSAMYFCASRADRVGNQPQHFGDGTRLSIL.

The chain combines TRBV6-1 with TRBJ2-1, with D possibly being TRBD2 (5 bases). The V gene's germline CDR1 is MNHNS and CDR2 SASEGT. Trimming stripped 4 bases from V and 0 bases from J, with 13 bases between. The CDR3 length is 16 residues. CDR3 nucleotide sequence: TGTGCCAGCAGTGTGAGGGCCCCGAGCTCCTACAATGAGCAGTTCTTC. Protein product: CASSVRAPSSYNEQFF.

The genes are TRBV18 and TRBJ2-5; 7 bases align to TRBD2. The V gene's germline CDR1 is KGHSH and CDR2 LQKENI. Trimming at V came to 2 bases and at J to 3 bases, leaving 3 bases not matched to a gene. This CDR3 has 14 amino acids. CDR3 nucleotide sequence: TGTGCCAGCTCACCAACCAGCGGGAAAGAGACCCAGTACTTC. The encoded protein is CASSPTSGKETQYF.

V usage is TRBV27 and J usage is TRBJ1-6; 7 bases align to TRBD1. The CDR3 spans 18 residues. V dropped 1 base and J dropped 10; count of bases not matched to a gene: 16. Germline CDR1 reads MNHEY; CDR2 reads SMNVEV (reference sequence). CDR3 sequence: CASSLLTPRTGKESPLHF. The DNA of the CDR3 is TGTGCCAGCAGTTTATTGACCCCCCGGACAGGCAAGGAGTCACCCCTCCACTTT.

The chain joins TRBV5-4 to TRBJ2-1; D gene unclear. Germline CDR1 SGHNT, CDR2 YYREEE (reference sequence). The CDR3 length is 16 residues. The ends were cut back, 4 bases at V and 1 base at J, with 15 bases in the middle. The CDR3 bases are TGTGCCAGCAGCCCTAATCGACTGGGTTCCTACAATGAGCAGTTCTTC. Its translation: CASSPNRLGSYNEQFF.

This sequence joins TRBV6-1 and TRBJ1-2; D unclear. Trimming shortened V by 1 base and J by 6 bases, and 18 bases separated the two germline ends. Germline values: CDR1 MNHNS, CDR2 SASEGT. The CDR3 extends over 16 amino acids. CDR3 in amino acids: CASSEDPGMVRNGYTF. In DNA, the CDR3 is TGTGCCAGCAGTGAAGATCCCGGTATGGTGAGGAATGGCTACACCTTC.

The chain has TRBV10-3 and TRBJ1-2; 7 bases are a match to TRBD1. Trimming cost V 7 bases and J 5 bases; bases outside gene matches: 7. The CDR3 has 13 residues. Per the germline V gene, CDR1 is ENHRY and CDR2 is SYGVKD. The CDR3 loop is CAIMEGTAYGYTF. Written as DNA, the CDR3 is TGTGCCATCATGGAGGGGACAGCTTATGGCTACACCTTC.

This clone was picked up a small number of times. This chain connects TRBV6-2 or TRBV6-3 to TRBJ1-6; D is undetermined. The length of the CDR3 is 14 residues. Trimming cost V 2 bases and J 10 bases, with 12 bases left between them. The germline V gene has CDR1 MNHEY and CDR2 SVGEGT. As DNA, the CDR3 is TGTGCCAGCAGTTACGAGAATCTAGGATCACCCCTCCACTTT. Translation gives CASSYENLGSPLHF.

This rearrangement joins TRBV9 to TRBJ1-2; 8 bases are a match to TRBD1. Germline CDR1 SGDLS, CDR2 YYNGEE. J gave up 6 bases and V 3 bases, and 7 bases lay outside the gene matches. The CDR3 runs 14 residues. CDR3 amino acids: CASSARTGNDGYTF. The DNA of the CDR3 is TGTGCCAGCAGCGCCCGGACAGGGAACGATGGCTACACCTTC.

Details on this clone: At the DNA level, this CDR3 is encoded by other sequences in the same sample as well. This chain connects TRBV12-3 or TRBV12-4 to TRBJ1-4; possibly TRBD1 for D (5 bases). V was shortened by 0 bases and J by 8 bases, with 7 bases between the two germline ends. This CDR3 is built from 13 residues. CDR3 sequence (DNA): TGTGCCAGCAGTTTAGCAGGGACCGAAAAACTGTTTTTT. It specifies CASSLAGTEKLFF.

This rearrangement joins TRBV7-9 to TRBJ2-7; TRBD2 matches at 15 bases. The germline V gene encodes CDR1 SEHNR and CDR2 FQNEAQ (reference sequence). The CDR3 is 14 residues long. The V segment lost 5 bases and the J segment 7 bases; nucleotides outside the gene matches: 3. The CDR3 bases are TGTGCCAGCAGCAAGGGACTAGCGGGAGGAGAGCAGTACTTC. Translating gives CASSKGLAGGEQYF.